The 20 T cell receptor beta chains reported below all come from one sample, sequenced in a study of CD8 T cells in ankylosing spondylitis. TCRdb passed the 5' RACE reads through MiXCR, listing each CDR3 protein once. Among 250,000 to 400,000 distinct CDR3 sequences listed, around a tenth were seen once. Sequencing was carried out using blood, either unsorted or a sorted T cell fraction (not recorded which). These receptors originate from a female donor with ankylosing spondylitis or in good health (not recorded which).

About this clonotype: This may come from a read error, since a much larger clone is one base off. V is TRBV20-1 and J is TRBJ1-2; no clear D. Germline V gives CDR1 DFQATT, CDR2 SNEGSKA (reference sequence). The CDR3 loop spans 12 amino acids. In nucleotides, the CDR3 is TGCAGTGCTAGTGGGTCCACCTATGGCTACCCCTTC. This encodes CSASGSTYGYPF.

The chain joins TRBV3-1 to TRBJ2-1; TRBD1 matches at 11 bases. The ends lost 4 bases at V and 6 bases at J; junction bases unmatched: 5. The V gene's germline CDR1 is LGHDT and CDR2 YNNKEL (reference sequence). The CDR3 sequence is 15 residues long. The CDR3 DNA follows: TGTGCCAGCAGCCGGGCCGGGACAGGGGGCAATGAGCAGTTCTTC. This encodes CASSRAGTGGNEQFF.

CDR3 residues: CASRETGSSPLHF. CDR3 in DNA: TGTGCCAGCAGAGAGACAGGGTCCTCACCCCTCCACTTT. The chain recombines TRBV12-3 or TRBV12-4 with TRBJ1-6, with 7 nucleotides matching TRBD1. Losses at the gene ends were 6 bases for V and 10 bases for J; bases not matched to a gene: 6. The CDR3 runs to 13 residues.

This clonotype occurred many times. The V and J genes are TRBV5-1 and TRBJ2-3, with a weak D call TRBD1 (6 bases). The germline V and J ends were trimmed by 4 bases and 2 bases, with 11 bases remaining between them. Germline values: CDR1 SGHRS, CDR2 YFSETQ. The CDR3 totals 14 residues. The CDR3 sequence: CASSVWTDTDTQYF. The DNA for the CDR3 is TGCGCCAGCAGCGTCTGGACAGACACAGATACGCAGTATTTT.

This clonotype was detected many times. The V call is TRBV20-1, the J call TRBJ2-1; TRBD2 agrees at 16 bases. The ends lost 5 bases at V and 0 bases at J; junction bases unmatched: 4. This CDR3 has 17 amino acids. The germline V gene encodes CDR1 DFQATT and CDR2 SNEGSKA (reference sequence). CDR3 coding DNA: TGCAGTGCTGGGGGACTAGCGGGGGGGAGCTCCTACAATGAGCAGTTCTTC. It encodes CSAGGLAGGSSYNEQFF.

The CDR3 reads CASSSIGVGNTEAFF. The CDR3 nucleotides read TGCGCCAGCAGCTCAATCGGTGTTGGGAACACTGAAGCTTTCTTT. The chain recombines TRBV5-1 with TRBJ1-1; D is undetermined. The CDR3 loop spans 15 amino acids. CDR1 SGHRS and CDR2 YFSETQ come from the germline V gene. Trimming stripped 3 bases from V and 1 base from J, with 13 bases between.

The rearrangement joins TRBV3-1 to TRBJ2-3; D may be TRBD1 or TRBD2 (5 bases each). The CDR3 is made up of 17 amino acids. V was cut by 11 bases and J by 0 bases, with 24 bases left in between. CDR1 is LGHDT and CDR2 is YNNKEL in the germline V gene (reference sequence). The CDR3 spells CASTQDEGRRSTDTQYF. The DNA of the CDR3 is TGTGCCTCCACCCAAGATGAGGGGCGGAGGAGCACAGATACGCAGTATTTT.

The sample holds many counts of this clonotype. The rearrangement joins TRBV5-1 to TRBJ2-7; D is possibly TRBD1 (6 bases). Germline V gene sequence: CDR1 SGHRS, CDR2 YFSETQ. This CDR3 spans 13 amino acids. The germline V and J ends were trimmed by 2 bases and 5 bases, with 11 bases remaining between them. The CDR3 coding sequence is TGCGCCAGCAGCTTACAGGGTAAACACGAGCAGTACTTC. Protein sequence: CASSLQGKHEQYF.

As to this clonotype: A much larger clone sits a single nucleotide away, making a read error possible. No conserved phenylalanine or tryptophan ends this CDR3, so it is likely a read error. CDR3 loop: CASSLGLAFTGELFC. CDR3 coding DNA: TGTGCCAGCAGCTTAGGGCTGGCGTTTACCGGGGAGCTGTTTTGT. J is TRBJ2-2 and V is TRBV7-8; D ambiguous. The V and J ends lost 1 base and 5 bases respectively, with 11 bases between them. This CDR3 region has 15 residues. Germline V CDR1 and CDR2: SGHVS, FQNEAQ.

The J gene is TRBJ1-4, the V gene TRBV20-1; D gene unclear. The CDR3 is made up of 16 amino acids. Germline V gene lookup returns CDR1 DFQATT and CDR2 SNEGSKA (reference sequence). V lost 1 base to trimming and J lost 5 bases, with 17 bases between them. CDR3 residues: CSARGPFGTVNEKLFF. In DNA form, the CDR3 reads TGCAGTGCTAGAGGACCGTTCGGAACAGTAAATGAAAAACTGTTTTTT.

This clonotype was seen repeatedly, ten times or more. V is TRBV20-1 and J is TRBJ1-2; D remains unclear. V was cut by 0 bases and J by 11 bases, with 16 bases left in between. Germline V gene data show CDR1 as DFQATT and CDR2 as SNEGSKA (reference sequence). The CDR3 sequence is 13 residues long. The CDR3 spells CSARDSVALGYTF. CDR3 sequence (DNA): TGCAGTGCTAGAGATAGCGTCGCCCTGGGGTACACCTTC.

The sample holds many counts of this clonotype. The chain combines TRBV11-1 with TRBJ2-1; 8 bases match TRBD2. Germline-derived CDR1 and CDR2 are SGHAT and FQDESV (reference sequence). The CDR3 spans 18 residues. V trimming: 5 bases; J trimming: 1 base; junction bases outside the gene matches: 13. The CDR3 loop reads CASSPTTAGVGSYNEQFF. CDR3 nucleotide sequence: TGTGCCAGCAGCCCCACTACAGCGGGAGTGGGGTCCTACAATGAGCAGTTCTTC. Full variable domain (missing parts from reference TRBV11-1 and TRBJ2-1): EAEVAQSPRYKITEKSQAVAFWCDPISGHATLYWYRQILGQGPELLVQFQDESVVDDSQLPKDRFSAERLKGVDSTLKIQPAELGDSAMYLCASSPTTAGVGSYNEQFFGPGTRLTVL.

This clonotype was recorded at least ten times. This chain links TRBV29-1 with TRBJ1-5; a weak D match, TRBD1 (5 bases). The V end lost 4 bases, the J end lost 5 bases, and 12 bases lay between the germline ends. Per germline, CDR1 SQVTM and CDR2 ANQGSEA. The CDR3 consists of 13 residues. The DNA of the CDR3 is TGCAGCGTTGGTGAAGGGGTGGATCAGCCCCAGCATTTT. It encodes CSVGEGVDQPQHF.

The table lists this clonotype with many counts. The CDR3 reads CASSYLPRTAQETQYF. CDR3 in DNA: TGTGCCAGCAGTTACTTGCCCAGGACAGCACAAGAGACCCAGTACTTC. This chain joins TRBV6-2 or TRBV6-3 and TRBJ2-5, with D tentatively TRBD1 (6 bases). CDR3 length: 16 amino acids. CDR1 and CDR2 from the germline V gene are MNHEY and SVGEGT. Trimming removed 1 base at V and 2 bases at J, with 14 bases between.

This clonotype was observed many times. The chain has TRBV6-1 and TRBJ1-1, with 8 bases lining up with TRBD1. The CDR3 has 14 residues. The germline gives CDR1 MNHNS, CDR2 SASEGT. With V trimmed by 6 bases and J by 2 bases, 5 bases remained unmatched. The CDR3 region has the DNA TGTGCCAGCAGGGACAGGGTGGTAAACACTGAAGCTTTCTTT. This gives the protein CASRDRVVNTEAFF.

The V call is TRBV5-1, the J call TRBJ1-2; 8 nucleotides line up with TRBD1. The junction had 14 bases not matched to a gene; V was cut back by 0 bases and J by 4 bases. This CDR3 spans 18 amino acids. Germline V lookup: CDR1 SGHRS, CDR2 YFSETQ. The CDR3 DNA reads as TGCGCCAGCAGCTTGGAAGGCAGCAGGGGGCCTCAGATCTATGGCTACACCTTC. Protein: CASSLEGSRGPQIYGYTF.

This clonotype was recorded at least ten times. V gene TRBV7-2 combines with J gene TRBJ2-1; D possibly uses TRBD1 or TRBD2 (5 bases each). Between the trimmed V and J ends, which lost 5 bases and 4 bases, there was a span of 15 bases. The CDR3 has 15 residues. The germline V gene encodes CDR1 SGHTA and CDR2 FQGNSA. This CDR3 is CASSPQGRTYNEQFF. The CDR3 nucleotides are TGTGCCAGCAGCCCGCAGGGACGGACTTACAATGAGCAGTTCTTC.

This clonotype was detected only a few times. V usage is TRBV9 and J usage is TRBJ2-1, with TRBD2 matching 8 bases. The CDR3 contains 15 residues. Germline V gives CDR1 SGDLS, CDR2 YYNGEE. The J segment lost 4 bases and the V segment lost 4 bases, leaving 7 bases of the junction unmatched. The CDR3 sequence: CASSIATSAYNEQFF. As DNA, the CDR3 is TGTGCCAGCAGCATCGCGACTAGCGCTTACAATGAGCAGTTCTTC.

In its sample, this clonotype was seen a few times. CDR3 nucleotides: TGTGCCAGCTCGGACAGGGAGACCCAGTACTTC. It specifies CASSDRETQYF. V is TRBV18 and J is TRBJ2-5, with 7 bases aligning to TRBD1. The CDR3 contains 11 residues. After removal of 6 bases from V and 5 bases from J, the junction contained 0 bases not matched to a gene. In germline, CDR1 is KGHSH, CDR2 LQKENI. Full variable domain (outside the CDR3, taken from reference TRBV18 and TRBJ2-5): NAGVMQNPRHLVRRRGQEARLRCSPMKGHSHVYWYRQLPEEGLKFMVYLQKENIIDESGMPKERFSAEFPKEGPSILRIQQVVRGDSAAYFCASSDRETQYFGPGTRLLVL.

This clonotype was detected ten times or more. The CDR3 bases are TGTGCCAGCAGCTTAGATCGGGGGCGCAATCAGCCCCAGCATTTT. This translates into CASSLDRGRNQPQHF. The rearrangement links TRBV7-2 to TRBJ1-5; TRBD1 might be the D (6 bases). This CDR3 comprises 15 residues. V was pared by 1 base and J by 2 bases, with 9 bases between. In germline, CDR1 is SGHTA, CDR2 FQGNSA.